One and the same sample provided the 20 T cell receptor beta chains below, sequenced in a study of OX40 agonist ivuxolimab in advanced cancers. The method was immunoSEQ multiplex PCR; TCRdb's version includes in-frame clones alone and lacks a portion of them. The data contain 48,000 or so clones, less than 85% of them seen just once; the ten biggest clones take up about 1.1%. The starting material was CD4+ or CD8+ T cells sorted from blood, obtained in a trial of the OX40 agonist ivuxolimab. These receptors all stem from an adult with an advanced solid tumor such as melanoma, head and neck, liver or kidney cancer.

The DNA of the CDR3 is TGTGCCAGGGGGGACTCCGGTAGCGGGAGTGACACCGGGGAGCTGTTTTTT. This gives the protein CARGDSGSGSDTGELFF. This chain joins TRBV7-9 and TRBJ2-2; 9 bases fit TRBD2. Germline V gives CDR1 SEHNR, CDR2 FQNEAQ (reference sequence). The V gene end was trimmed by 9 bases and the J gene end by 3 bases; junction bases not matched to a gene: 14. The CDR3 contains 17 residues.

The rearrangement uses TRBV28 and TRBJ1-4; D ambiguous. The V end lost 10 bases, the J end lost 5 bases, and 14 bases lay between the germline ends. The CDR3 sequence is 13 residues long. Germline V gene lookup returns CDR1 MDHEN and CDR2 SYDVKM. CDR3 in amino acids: CATHSGSNEKLFF. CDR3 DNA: TGTGCCACACACAGCGGATCGAATGAAAAACTGTTTTTT.

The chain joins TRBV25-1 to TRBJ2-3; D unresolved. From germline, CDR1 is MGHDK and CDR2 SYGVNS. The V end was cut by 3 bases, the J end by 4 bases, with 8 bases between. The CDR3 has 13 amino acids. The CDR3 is CASSDLLADTQYF. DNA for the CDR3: TGTGCCAGCAGTGACCTTCTAGCAGATACGCAGTATTTT.

CDR3 bases: TGTGCCAGCACCAAGGGGGGTAGCGGGAGGGTACAAGAGACCCAGTACTTC. Protein sequence: CASTKGGSGRVQETQYF. This chain links TRBV2 with TRBJ2-5, with TRBD2 matching over 11 bases. The CDR3 has 17 amino acids. The germline gives CDR1 SNHLY, CDR2 FYNNEI. After removal of 7 bases from V and 2 bases from J, the junction contained 12 bases not matched to a gene.

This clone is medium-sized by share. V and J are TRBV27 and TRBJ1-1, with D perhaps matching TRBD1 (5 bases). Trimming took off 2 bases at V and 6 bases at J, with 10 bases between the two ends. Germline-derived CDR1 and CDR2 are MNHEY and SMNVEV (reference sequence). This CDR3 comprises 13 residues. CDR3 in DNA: TGTGCCAGCAGTTTACGACGGGGGTCTGAAGCTTTCTTT. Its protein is CASSLRRGSEAFF.

CDR3 in amino acids: CAWSASRRNQPQHF. CDR3 DNA sequence: TGTGCCTGGAGTGCCAGCCGGAGGAATCAGCCCCAGCATTTT. The chain carries TRBV30 and TRBJ1-5; D remains unclear. Per germline, CDR1 GTSNPN and CDR2 SVGIG (reference sequence). This CDR3 has 14 residues. Trimming stripped 1 base from V and 4 bases from J, with 11 bases between.

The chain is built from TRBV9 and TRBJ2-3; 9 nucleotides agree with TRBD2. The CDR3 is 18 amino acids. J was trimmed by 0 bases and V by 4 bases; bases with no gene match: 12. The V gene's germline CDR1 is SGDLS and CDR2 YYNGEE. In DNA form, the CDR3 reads TGTGCCAGCAGCCCAAGGGGTAGCGGGGGATCTAGCACAGATACGCAGTATTTT. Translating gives CASSPRGSGGSSTDTQYF.

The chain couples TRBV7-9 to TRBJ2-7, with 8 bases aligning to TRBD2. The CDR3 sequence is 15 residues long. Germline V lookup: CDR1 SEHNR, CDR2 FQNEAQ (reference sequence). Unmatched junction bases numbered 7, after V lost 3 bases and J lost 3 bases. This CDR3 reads CASSFRERGLYEQYF. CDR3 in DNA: TGTGCCAGCAGCTTTCGCGAGCGGGGGCTCTACGAGCAGTACTTC.

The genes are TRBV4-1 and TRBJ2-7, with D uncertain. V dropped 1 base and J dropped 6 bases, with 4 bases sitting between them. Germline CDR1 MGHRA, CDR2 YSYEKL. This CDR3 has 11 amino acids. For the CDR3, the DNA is TGCGCCAGCAGCCAAGGTTCCGAGCAGTACTTC. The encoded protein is CASSQGSEQYF.

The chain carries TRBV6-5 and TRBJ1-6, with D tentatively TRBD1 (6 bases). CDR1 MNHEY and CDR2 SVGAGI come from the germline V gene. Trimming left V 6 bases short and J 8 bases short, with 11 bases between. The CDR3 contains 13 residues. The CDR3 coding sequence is TGTGCCAGCAGGAAGGGGGACGATTCACCCCTCCACTTT. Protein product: CASRKGDDSPLHF.

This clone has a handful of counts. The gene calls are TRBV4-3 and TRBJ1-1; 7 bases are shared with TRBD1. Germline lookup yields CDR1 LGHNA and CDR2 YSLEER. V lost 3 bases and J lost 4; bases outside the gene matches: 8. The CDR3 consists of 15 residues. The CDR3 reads CASSHLRQGGTEAFF. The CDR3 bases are TGCGCCAGCAGCCACCTTCGACAGGGTGGCACTGAAGCTTTCTTT.

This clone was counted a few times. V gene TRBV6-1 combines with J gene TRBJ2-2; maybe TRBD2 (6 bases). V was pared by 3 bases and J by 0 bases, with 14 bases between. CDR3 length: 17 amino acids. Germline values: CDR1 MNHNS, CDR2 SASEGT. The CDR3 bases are TGTGCCAGCAGTGAGGGTTGGGGACTTACGAACACCGGGGAGCTGTTTTTT. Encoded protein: CASSEGWGLTNTGELFF.

CDR3 sequence (DNA): TGTGCCAGCTCACCCGGGACAGCGGGGACCCAGTACTTC. Protein: CASSPGTAGTQYF. The J gene is TRBJ2-5, the V gene TRBV18; perhaps TRBD1 as D (7 bases). Trimming shortened V by 3 bases and J by 7 bases, and 12 bases separated the two germline ends. Germline CDR1 and CDR2: KGHSH and LQKENI. The CDR3 loop spans 13 amino acids.

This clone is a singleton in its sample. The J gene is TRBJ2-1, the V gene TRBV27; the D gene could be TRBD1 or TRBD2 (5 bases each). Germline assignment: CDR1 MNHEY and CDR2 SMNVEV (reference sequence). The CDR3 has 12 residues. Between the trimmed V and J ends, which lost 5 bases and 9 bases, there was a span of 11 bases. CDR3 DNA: TGTGCCAGCAGTCCCCGGGGCAGTGAGCAGTTCTTC. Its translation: CASSPRGSEQFF.

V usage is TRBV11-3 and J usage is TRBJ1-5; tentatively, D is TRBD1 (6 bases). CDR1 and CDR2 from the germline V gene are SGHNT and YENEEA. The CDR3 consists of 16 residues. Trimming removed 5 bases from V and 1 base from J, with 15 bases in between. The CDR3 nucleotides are TGTGCCAGCAGCGTCCCGACGGGACAAAGCAATCAGCCCCAGCATTTT. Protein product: CASSVPTGQSNQPQHF.

CDR3 nucleotides: TGTGCCAGCAGTGGCCTAGCGGGAGACACCGGGGAGCTGTTTTTT. Translated, it gives CASSGLAGDTGELFF. V is TRBV2 and J is TRBJ2-2; 10 bases match TRBD2. The length of the CDR3 is 15 residues. The V segment lost 4 bases and the J segment 3 bases; nucleotides outside the gene matches: 2. The germline V gene has CDR1 SNHLY and CDR2 FYNNEI.

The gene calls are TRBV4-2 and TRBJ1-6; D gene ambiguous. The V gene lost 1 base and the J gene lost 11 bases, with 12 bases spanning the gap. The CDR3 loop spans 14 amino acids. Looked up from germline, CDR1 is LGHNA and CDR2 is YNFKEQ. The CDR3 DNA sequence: TGTGCCAGCAGCCAAGGAGGAGACATGACACCCCTCCACTTT. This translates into CASSQGGDMTPLHF.

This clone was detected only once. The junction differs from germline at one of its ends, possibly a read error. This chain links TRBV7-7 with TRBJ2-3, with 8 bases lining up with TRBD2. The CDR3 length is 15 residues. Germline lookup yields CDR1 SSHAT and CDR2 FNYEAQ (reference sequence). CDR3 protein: CASSLGLGSTDTQYF. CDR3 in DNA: TGTGCTAGCAGCTTGGGACTAGGGAGCACAGATACGCAGTATTTT.

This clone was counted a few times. The CDR3 sequence: CASSLDRAGELFF. CDR3 nucleotides: TGTGCCAGCAGCTTGGACAGAGCCGGGGAGCTGTTTTTT. This chain uses TRBV7-3 with TRBJ2-2, with D perhaps matching TRBD1 (6 bases). Germline V CDR1 and CDR2: SGHTA, FQGTGA. This CDR3 is 13 amino acids long. Trimming stripped 3 bases from V and 6 bases from J, with 8 bases between.

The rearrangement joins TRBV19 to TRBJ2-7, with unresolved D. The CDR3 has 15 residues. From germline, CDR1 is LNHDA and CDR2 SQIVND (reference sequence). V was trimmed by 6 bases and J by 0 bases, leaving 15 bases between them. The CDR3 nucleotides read TGTGCCAGTAGCGGATACGGTTCCAGCTCCTACGAGCAGTACTTC. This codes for CASSGYGSSSYEQYF.